This is a list of T cell receptor beta chains from one sample in a study of blood T cell repertoires in COVID-19. Profiling relied on immunoSEQ multiplex PCR, and the TCRdb table lists in-frame clones only, not all of them. The data contain approximately 140,000 clones, 84% of them singletons. Sequences were obtained from PBMCs or T cells enriched from blood (not recorded which). The receptors come from a woman between 45 and 65 years old who had been exposed to COVID-19. Each CDR3 is given with its conserved first and last residue. The order of the fields is CDR3 length, clone size, D gene, J gene, V gene, CDR3 protein, CDR3 DNA. A D gene is named only where the DNA matches it firmly. Only part of the rows carry a size: once, few, many, or a class if the clone is expanded.

CDR3 length: 17
clone size: NA
D gene: NA
J gene: TRBJ2-5
V gene: TRBV19
CDR3 protein: CASSIERRRGGQETQYF
CDR3 DNA: TGTGCCAGTAGTATAGAAAGAAGGAGGGGGGGACAAGAGACCCAGTACTTC

CDR3 length: 13
clone size: few
D gene: NA
J gene: TRBJ2-1
V gene: TRBV6-5
CDR3 protein: CASSYGGPNEQFF
CDR3 DNA: TGTGCCAGCAGTTACGGGGGCCCCAATGAGCAGTTCTTC

CDR3 length: 16
clone size: NA
D gene: NA
J gene: TRBJ1-1
V gene: TRBV5-8
CDR3 protein: CASSSLLERGDPEAFF
CDR3 DNA: TGTGCCAGCAGCTCCCTTTTAGAAAGAGGTGACCCTGAAGCTTTCTTT

CDR3 length: 12
clone size: NA
D gene: TRBD2
J gene: TRBJ2-1
V gene: TRBV6-5
CDR3 protein: CASFSGSGEQFF
CDR3 DNA: TGTGCCAGCTTCAGCGGGAGTGGTGAGCAGTTCTTC

CDR3 length: 16
clone size: NA
D gene: TRBD1
J gene: TRBJ1-2
V gene: TRBV2
CDR3 protein: CASSKNRQGAKDGYTF
CDR3 DNA: TGTGCCAGCAGCAAAAATCGACAGGGGGCCAAGGATGGCTACACCTTC

CDR3 length: 15
clone size: NA
D gene: TRBD1
J gene: TRBJ2-3
V gene: TRBV19
CDR3 protein: CASSTPTGVTDTQYF
CDR3 DNA: TGTGCCAGTAGTACCCCGACAGGGGTGACAGATACGCAGTATTTT

CDR3 length: 11
clone size: NA
D gene: TRBD1
J gene: TRBJ1-1
V gene: TRBV20-1
CDR3 protein: CSARPGQRAFF
CDR3 DNA: TGCAGTGCTAGACCGGGACAGAGGGCTTTCTTT

CDR3 length: 12
clone size: few
D gene: NA
J gene: TRBJ1-2
V gene: TRBV6-5
CDR3 protein: CASRQAVYGYTF
CDR3 DNA: TGTGCCAGCCGACAGGCGGTCTATGGCTACACCTTC

CDR3 length: 13
clone size: NA
D gene: NA
J gene: TRBJ2-2
V gene: TRBV10-1
CDR3 protein: CAIQDSNTGELFF
CDR3 DNA: TGCGCCATCCAGGACTCCAACACCGGGGAGCTGTTTTTT

CDR3 length: 13
clone size: NA
D gene: NA
J gene: TRBJ1-2
V gene: TRBV5-4
CDR3 protein: CASSFLSGYGYTF
CDR3 DNA: TGTGCCAGCAGCTTTCTAAGTGGTTATGGCTACACCTTC

CDR3 length: 11
clone size: NA
D gene: NA
J gene: TRBJ1-1
V gene: TRBV6-5
CDR3 protein: CATHTNRVTFF
CDR3 DNA: TGTGCCACCCACACGAACAGGGTAACTTTCTTT

CDR3 length: 14
clone size: NA
D gene: NA
J gene: TRBJ1-6
V gene: TRBV6-4
CDR3 protein: CASSGTANNSPLHF
CDR3 DNA: TGTGCCAGCAGTGGGACAGCGAATAATTCACCCCTCCACTTT

CDR3 length: 18
clone size: NA
D gene: TRBD2
J gene: TRBJ2-3
V gene: TRBV5-1
CDR3 protein: CASSSGLAGGTGTDTQYF
CDR3 DNA: TGCGCCAGCAGCTCGGGACTAGCGGGGGGGACAGGCACAGATACGCAGTATTTT

CDR3 length: 15
clone size: NA
D gene: NA
J gene: TRBJ1-1
V gene: TRBV12-2
CDR3 protein: CASRSGGQGFTEAFF
CDR3 DNA: TGTGCAAGTCGCTCCGGAGGACAGGGGTTCACTGAAGCTTTCTTT

CDR3 length: 12
clone size: NA
D gene: NA
J gene: TRBJ2-7
V gene: TRBV29-1
CDR3 protein: CSVLRQGHEQYF
CDR3 DNA: TGCAGCGTTCTTCGGCAGGGCCACGAGCAGTACTTC

CDR3 length: 15
clone size: NA
D gene: TRBD1
J gene: TRBJ1-1
V gene: TRBV6-5
CDR3 protein: CASSYPGTGHTEAFF
CDR3 DNA: TGTGCCAGCAGTTACCCTGGGACAGGGCACACTGAAGCTTTCTTT

CDR3 length: 21
clone size: NA
D gene: TRBD2
J gene: TRBJ2-3
V gene: TRBV10-2
CDR3 protein: CASSESTGGYLEALNTDTQYF
CDR3 DNA: TGCGCCAGCAGTGAGTCGACCGGGGGGTACCTCGAAGCCCTCAACACAGATACGCAGTATTTT

CDR3 length: 14
clone size: NA
D gene: TRBD1
J gene: TRBJ1-3
V gene: TRBV19
CDR3 protein: CASKTDRTGNTIYF
CDR3 DNA: TGTGCCAGTAAAACGGACAGGACTGGAAACACCATATATTTT

CDR3 length: 16
clone size: NA
D gene: NA
J gene: TRBJ1-2
V gene: TRBV7-9
CDR3 protein: CASSLAHDRITYGYTF
CDR3 DNA: TGTGCCAGCAGCTTAGCGCATGACAGAATTACCTATGGCTACACCTTC

CDR3 length: 14
clone size: NA
D gene: TRBD1
J gene: TRBJ2-1
V gene: TRBV5-4
CDR3 protein: CASSFPGQGNEQFF
CDR3 DNA: TGTGCCAGCAGCTTCCCGGGACAGGGCAATGAGCAGTTCTTC

CDR3 length: 13
clone size: NA
D gene: NA
J gene: TRBJ2-2
V gene: TRBV1
CDR3 protein: CTSSREVTGELFF
CDR3 DNA: TGCACCAGCAGTCGGGAGGTCACCGGGGAGCTGTTTTTT

CDR3 length: 14
clone size: NA
D gene: TRBD1
J gene: TRBJ2-5
V gene: TRBV5-1
CDR3 protein: CASSRQGAAETQYF
CDR3 DNA: TGCGCCAGCAGCAGACAGGGGGCGGCGGAGACCCAGTACTTC

CDR3 length: 13
clone size: NA
D gene: NA
J gene: TRBJ2-5
V gene: TRBV4-3
CDR3 protein: CASSQERALAQYF
CDR3 DNA: TGCGCCAGCAGCCAAGAGAGGGCCTTGGCCCAGTACTTC

CDR3 length: 14
clone size: NA
D gene: NA
J gene: TRBJ1-5
V gene: TRBV6-6
CDR3 protein: CASSTTGMNQPQHF
CDR3 DNA: TGTGCCAGCAGCACCACAGGGATGAATCAGCCCCAGCATTTT

CDR3 length: 14
clone size: NA
D gene: TRBD2
J gene: TRBJ2-2
V gene: TRBV5-5
CDR3 protein: CASSRSGATGELFF
CDR3 DNA: TGTGCCAGCAGCCGTAGCGGGGCCACCGGGGAGCTGTTTTTT

CDR3 length: 18
clone size: NA
D gene: TRBD1
J gene: TRBJ2-1
V gene: TRBV3-1/TRBV3-2
CDR3 protein: CASSRGSGVTGPRNEQFF
CDR3 DNA: TGTGCCAGCAGCAGGGGCTCGGGTGTGACAGGGCCAAGGAATGAGCAGTTCTTC

CDR3 length: 15
clone size: once
D gene: NA
J gene: TRBJ2-7
V gene: TRBV7-8
CDR3 protein: CASSLTPTGTYEQYF
CDR3 DNA: TGTGCCAGCAGCCTAACCCCGACAGGCACCTACGAGCAGTACTTC

CDR3 length: 14
clone size: NA
D gene: TRBD2
J gene: TRBJ2-1
V gene: TRBV3-1/TRBV3-2
CDR3 protein: CASRAAGTYNEQFF
CDR3 DNA: TGTGCCAGCAGGGCAGCGGGGACCTACAATGAGCAGTTCTTC

CDR3 length: 15
clone size: once
D gene: TRBD1
J gene: TRBJ2-1
V gene: TRBV15
CDR3 protein: CATSRDHRGYNEQFF
CDR3 DNA: TGTGCCACCAGCAGAGATCACAGGGGCTACAATGAGCAGTTCTTC

CDR3 length: 15
clone size: NA
D gene: NA
J gene: TRBJ2-2
V gene: TRBV3-1/TRBV3-2
CDR3 protein: CASSQGFGGPGELFF
CDR3 DNA: TGTGCCAGCAGCCAAGGTTTCGGGGGGCCGGGGGAGCTGTTTTTT

CDR3 length: 15
clone size: NA
D gene: NA
J gene: TRBJ1-2
V gene: TRBV6-2/TRBV6-3
CDR3 protein: CASSLILTGNYGYTF
CDR3 DNA: TGTGCCAGCAGTTTAATTTTGACAGGCAACTATGGCTACACCTTC

CDR3 length: 14
clone size: few
D gene: TRBD1
J gene: TRBJ1-2
V gene: TRBV27
CDR3 protein: CASGPGQGAYGYTF
CDR3 DNA: TGTGCCAGCGGACCGGGACAGGGGGCCTATGGCTACACCTTC

CDR3 length: 11
clone size: NA
D gene: NA
J gene: TRBJ2-1
V gene: TRBV18
CDR3 protein: CASSPGTEQFF
CDR3 DNA: TGTGCCAGCTCACCGGGGACAGAGCAGTTCTTC

CDR3 length: 15
clone size: NA
D gene: TRBD1
J gene: TRBJ2-2
V gene: TRBV5-4
CDR3 protein: CASSSGTGSTGELFF
CDR3 DNA: TGTGCCAGCAGCTCGGGGACAGGGAGCACCGGGGAGCTGTTTTTT

CDR3 length: 14
clone size: many
D gene: NA
J gene: TRBJ2-7
V gene: TRBV3-1/TRBV3-2
CDR3 protein: CASSQEAGFYEQYF
CDR3 DNA: TGTGCCAGCAGCCAAGAAGCGGGTTTCTACGAGCAGTACTTC

CDR3 length: 13
clone size: NA
D gene: NA
J gene: TRBJ1-1
V gene: TRBV11-2
CDR3 protein: CASSHEVYTEAFF
CDR3 DNA: TGTGCCAGCAGTCACGAGGTTTACACTGAAGCTTTCTTT

CDR3 length: 15
clone size: NA
D gene: NA
J gene: TRBJ2-5
V gene: TRBV7-9
CDR3 protein: CASSFDRTYQETQYF
CDR3 DNA: TGTGCCAGCAGCTTCGACAGGACGTACCAAGAGACCCAGTACTTC

CDR3 length: 14
clone size: NA
D gene: TRBD2
J gene: TRBJ2-3
V gene: TRBV7-2
CDR3 protein: CASSPGLGVDTQYF
CDR3 DNA: TGTGCCAGCAGTCCGGGACTAGGGGTAGATACGCAGTATTTT

CDR3 length: 15
clone size: NA
D gene: NA
J gene: TRBJ2-7
V gene: TRBV5-1
CDR3 protein: CASSSSPGVLYEQYF
CDR3 DNA: TGCGCCAGCAGCTCCAGTCCGGGGGTACTCTACGAGCAGTACTTC

CDR3 length: 16
clone size: NA
D gene: TRBD1
J gene: TRBJ2-1
V gene: TRBV4-2
CDR3 protein: CASSSRTGAVVNEQFF
CDR3 DNA: TGTGCCAGCAGCTCACGGACAGGGGCAGTGGTCAATGAGCAGTTCTTC

CDR3 length: 13
clone size: NA
D gene: NA
J gene: TRBJ1-5
V gene: TRBV12-3/TRBV12-4
CDR3 protein: CASNGASNQPQHF
CDR3 DNA: TGTGCCAGCAACGGTGCTAGCAATCAGCCCCAGCATTTT

CDR3 length: 15
clone size: NA
D gene: NA
J gene: TRBJ2-1
V gene: TRBV18
CDR3 protein: CASSLARGSYNEQFF
CDR3 DNA: TGTGCCAGCTCACTCGCAAGGGGTTCCTACAATGAGCAGTTCTTC

CDR3 length: 15
clone size: NA
D gene: NA
J gene: TRBJ2-7
V gene: TRBV28
CDR3 protein: CASSLPDRNSYEQYF
CDR3 DNA: TGTGCCAGCAGTTTACCCGACAGAAATTCCTACGAGCAGTACTTC

CDR3 length: 14
clone size: NA
D gene: TRBD2
J gene: TRBJ2-3
V gene: TRBV6-2/TRBV6-3
CDR3 protein: CASSYESGRAAQYF
CDR3 DNA: TGTGCCAGCAGTTACGAGAGCGGGAGGGCCGCGCAGTATTTT

CDR3 length: 17
clone size: NA
D gene: NA
J gene: TRBJ2-2
V gene: TRBV5-1
CDR3 protein: CASSFGRFWGNTGELFF
CDR3 DNA: TGCGCCAGCAGCTTTGGGAGGTTCTGGGGGAACACCGGGGAGCTGTTTTTT

CDR3 length: 15
clone size: NA
D gene: NA
J gene: TRBJ1-4
V gene: TRBV15
CDR3 protein: CATSGRDSTNEKLFF
CDR3 DNA: TGTGCCACCAGCGGCAGGGACTCAACTAATGAAAAACTGTTTTTT

CDR3 length: 15
clone size: NA
D gene: NA
J gene: TRBJ1-6
V gene: TRBV6-5
CDR3 protein: CASSYESSYNSPLHF
CDR3 DNA: TGTGCCAGCAGTTACGAGAGCTCCTATAATTCACCCCTCCACTTT

CDR3 length: 15
clone size: NA
D gene: NA
J gene: TRBJ2-5
V gene: TRBV28
CDR3 protein: CASSFWQGYEETQYF
CDR3 DNA: TGTGCCAGCAGTTTTTGGCAGGGGTATGAAGAGACCCAGTACTTC

CDR3 length: 15
clone size: few
D gene: TRBD1
J gene: TRBJ1-4
V gene: TRBV29-1
CDR3 protein: CSAARTGGVKEKLFF
CDR3 DNA: TGCAGCGCCGCCCGGACAGGGGGCGTGAAGGAAAAACTGTTTTTT

CDR3 length: 13
clone size: NA
D gene: TRBD1
J gene: TRBJ1-2
V gene: TRBV12-3/TRBV12-4
CDR3 protein: CASSGTGVSIWTF
CDR3 DNA: TGTGCCAGCTCCGGGACAGGGGTTTCGATTTGGACCTTC

CDR3 length: 17
clone size: NA
D gene: TRBD1
J gene: TRBJ1-5
V gene: TRBV5-6
CDR3 protein: CASSSFEQGGGNQPQHF
CDR3 DNA: TGTGCCAGCAGCTCTTTTGAACAGGGGGGAGGCAATCAGCCCCAGCATTTT

CDR3 length: 16
clone size: NA
D gene: TRBD2
J gene: TRBJ2-1
V gene: TRBV2
CDR3 protein: CASRRLAGEPMDEQFF
CDR3 DNA: TGTGCCAGCAGAAGACTAGCGGGGGAGCCTATGGATGAGCAGTTCTTC

CDR3 length: 16
clone size: NA
D gene: TRBD1
J gene: TRBJ1-4
V gene: TRBV28
CDR3 protein: CASSLRPGQGAGKLFF
CDR3 DNA: TGTGCCAGCAGTTTACGACCGGGACAGGGGGCCGGAAAACTGTTTTTT

CDR3 length: 15
clone size: once
D gene: TRBD1
J gene: TRBJ2-5
V gene: TRBV2
CDR3 protein: CASSVDRGGGETQYF
CDR3 DNA: TGTGCCAGCAGTGTCGACAGGGGAGGTGGAGAGACCCAGTACTTC

CDR3 length: 16
clone size: NA
D gene: TRBD2
J gene: TRBJ2-1
V gene: TRBV29-1
CDR3 protein: CSVEGLSGRGYNEQFF
CDR3 DNA: TGCAGCGTTGAAGGCTTAAGCGGGAGGGGTTACAATGAGCAGTTCTTC

CDR3 length: 14
clone size: NA
D gene: NA
J gene: TRBJ2-7
V gene: TRBV4-1
CDR3 protein: CASSQDPGRGEQYF
CDR3 DNA: TGCGCCAGCAGCCAAGATCCCGGCAGAGGCGAGCAGTACTTC

CDR3 length: 12
clone size: NA
D gene: TRBD1
J gene: TRBJ2-4
V gene: TRBV6-6
CDR3 protein: CASSQTGELQYF
CDR3 DNA: TGTGCCAGCAGTCAGACAGGGGAGCTTCAGTACTTC

CDR3 length: 16
clone size: NA
D gene: NA
J gene: TRBJ1-4
V gene: TRBV5-6
CDR3 protein: CASSERVTGMGEKLFF
CDR3 DNA: TGTGCCAGCAGCGAGAGAGTTACAGGGATGGGTGAAAAACTGTTTTTT

CDR3 length: 18
clone size: once
D gene: TRBD2
J gene: TRBJ2-7
V gene: TRBV7-2
CDR3 protein: CASRGLPSGGASTYEQYF
CDR3 DNA: TGTGCCAGCAGAGGCCTCCCTAGCGGGGGGGCCAGCACCTACGAGCAGTACTTC